What follows are 10 T cell receptor beta chains derived from one specimen sequenced in a study of CXCR3-negative and CXCR3-positive naive CD8 T cells. Study-wide results and caveats: For CXCR3-positive naive cells, TRB CDR3s were more hydrophobic than those of CXCR3-negative naive cells.

Their recognized antigens are unknown. 5' RACE with UMI labels generated the TRB cDNA libraries. TCRdb re-analyzed the 5' RACE reads; it lists each CDR3 protein once, without DNA. The table lists approximately 90,000 distinct CDR3 sequences. Sequenced sample: naive CXCR3+ CD8+ T cells from blood. Sample subset: CD45RO-CCR7+CD27+CD95- naive CD8+ T cells expressing CXCR3 (TNR3+). These receptors were obtained from a human donor in good health. Some clones in this sample may be carry-over from other donors' samples.

The chain has TRBV21-1 and TRBJ1-1; without DNA, the TCRdb call of TRBD1 cannot be checked. TRBV21-1 is recorded as a pseudogene. This CDR3 is built from 14 residues. The CDR3 loop is CASRKSRVNTEAFF.

The V gene is TRBV29-1, the J gene TRBJ2-5; with no DNA, the TCRdb D assignment of TRBD1 cannot be verified. The CDR3 is 13 amino acids. Germline CDR1 reads SQVTM; CDR2 reads ANQGSEA. The CDR3 spells CSVEDLGEETQYF.

The J gene is TRBJ2-1, the V gene TRBV12-3 or TRBV12-4; the D call from TCRdb, TRBD1, cannot be confirmed without DNA. The CDR3 has 16 residues. The CDR3: CASRVQGGSSYNEQFF.

The chain couples TRBV29-1 to TRBJ1-6; the D call from TCRdb, TRBD1, cannot be confirmed without DNA. The CDR3 loop spans 14 amino acids. The V gene's germline CDR1 is SQVTM and CDR2 ANQGSEA. The CDR3 spells CSVYFKDRLIPLHF.

V and J are TRBV28 and TRBJ2-5; the D call of TRBD2 rests on TCRdb alone, since no DNA is present to check it. The CDR3 is made up of 14 amino acids. Germline V gene sequence: CDR1 MDHEN, CDR2 SYDVKM. CDR3 residues: CASGGLANQETQYF.

V usage is TRBV5-1 and J usage is TRBJ2-1. CDR3 size: 15 residues. Per the germline V gene, CDR1 is SGHRS and CDR2 is YFSETQ. CDR3 protein: CASSFHTGSYNEQFF.

J is TRBJ1-5 and V is TRBV5-5. Germline CDR1 reads SGHKS; CDR2 reads YYEKEE (reference sequence). This CDR3 has 15 amino acids. The CDR3 loop reads CASSLSGISNQPQHF.

The CDR3 is CACSPTGDRVTDTQYF. The chain links TRBV5-1 to TRBJ2-3; there is no DNA to check the TCRdb D call of TRBD1. This CDR3 has 16 amino acids. Germline lookup yields CDR1 SGHRS and CDR2 YFSETQ.

The CDR3 sequence is CASNSLADLSEQYF. The rearrangement joins TRBV10-2 to TRBJ2-7; as DNA is missing, the TRBD2 call by TCRdb cannot be tested. The CDR3 runs 14 residues. CDR1 and CDR2 (germline): WSHSY, SAAADI.

This chain connects TRBV5-6 to TRBJ2-1; TCRdb selects TRBD2, and the lack of DNA leaves this call unchecked. CDR1 is SGHDT, CDR2 YYEEEE, per germline. CDR3 length: 15 residues. The CDR3 loop reads CASSSSRFGALEQFF.